One sample yielded the 30 T cell receptor beta chains listed below, sequenced in a study of shared clonotypes between healthy human individuals. Using immunoSEQ multiplex PCR, the repertoire was profiled, and TCRdb retains in-frame clones only, with some absent. This sample has some 2,000,000 clones, with 85% to 95% found just once. CD8 cells regarded as naive lacked CD45RO, were positively chosen for CCR7, and omitted terminally differentiated effector memory CD45RA+ cells. What was sequenced was naive CD8+ T cells sorted from blood. The receptors come from a man aged 18 to 30 in good health.

The rearrangement links TRBV4-1 to TRBJ2-7; 12 nucleotides match TRBD2. J gave up 3 bases and V 0 bases, and 6 bases lay outside the gene matches. Germline CDR1 reads MGHRA; CDR2 reads YSYEKL. CDR3 size: 17 residues. The CDR3 here is CASSQEPRLAGDYEQYF. The DNA of the CDR3 is TGCGCCAGCAGCCAAGAGCCTAGACTAGCGGGGGACTACGAGCAGTACTTC.

The gene calls are TRBV27 and TRBJ2-3, with TRBD2 identical over 7 bases. The CDR3 is 16 residues long. Germline CDR1 and CDR2: MNHEY and SMNVEV (reference sequence). The trim removed 5 bases at V and 2 bases at J, leaving 10 bases unmatched. The CDR3 is CASSPWGAGYTDTQYF. The CDR3 DNA follows: TGTGCCAGCAGTCCCTGGGGAGCGGGATACACAGATACGCAGTATTTT.

The chain couples TRBV7-2 to TRBJ2-7, with D possibly matching TRBD2 (6 bases). V dropped 10 bases and J dropped 0 bases, with 13 bases sitting between them. The CDR3 consists of 13 residues. CDR1 and CDR2 from the germline V gene are SGHTA and FQGNSA. CDR3 nucleotides: TGTGCCACCGAGGGAGGCTTCTCCTACGAGCAGTACTTC. As protein: CATEGGFSYEQYF.

V is TRBV29-1 and J is TRBJ2-7, with D perhaps matching TRBD2 (6 bases). V dropped 3 bases and J dropped 7 bases, with 19 bases sitting between them. Looked up from germline, CDR1 is SQVTM and CDR2 is ANQGSEA. This CDR3 comprises 14 residues. DNA of the CDR3: TGCAGCGTTGACTCGGACATCGGGGGTGCGGAGCAGTACTTC. It translates to CSVDSDIGGAEQYF.

This chain connects TRBV2 to TRBJ2-5; 10 nucleotides agree with TRBD1. Germline CDR1 reads SNHLY; CDR2 reads FYNNEI. V dropped 7 bases and J dropped 5; count of bases not matched to a gene: 10. This CDR3 region has 15 residues. CDR3 DNA sequence: TGTGCCAGCATACCGGGACAGGGGAGTTGGGAGACCCAGTACTTC. This encodes CASIPGQGSWETQYF.

This rearrangement joins TRBV6-1 to TRBJ2-7, with D possibly being TRBD1 (6 bases). The CDR3 spans 15 residues. Germline loops: CDR1 MNHNS, CDR2 SASEGT. V lost 2 bases, J lost 5 bases, and 16 bases lay in between. The CDR3 region is CASSELRTVEDEQYF. The CDR3 DNA reads as TGTGCCAGCAGTGAACTAAGGACAGTTGAGGACGAGCAGTACTTC.

CDR3 residues: CASSAGEGEQFF. The CDR3 nucleotides read TGCGCCAGCTCGGCAGGGGAGGGGGAGCAGTTCTTC. The rearrangement links TRBV10-1 to TRBJ2-1, with a possible D match to TRBD2 (7 bases). CDR3 length: 12 amino acids. V lost 8 bases, J lost 10 bases, and 15 bases lay in between. Germline values: CDR1 WNHNN, CDR2 SYGVQD (reference sequence).

In this sample, this clone turned up once. The chain recombines TRBV9 with TRBJ2-6, with TRBD1 matching over 7 bases. Trimming removed 7 bases from V and 10 bases from J; junction bases left unmatched: 17. Germline assignment: CDR1 SGDLS and CDR2 YYNGEE. CDR3 size: 16 residues. CDR3 in amino acids: CASASTDRRPSNVLTF. As DNA, the CDR3 is TGTGCCAGCGCCTCGACGGACAGGAGGCCGTCGAACGTCCTGACTTTC.

The chain couples TRBV6-5 to TRBJ2-5, with D tentatively TRBD2 (6 bases). CDR3 length: 15 residues. CDR1 and CDR2 from the germline V gene are MNHEY and SVGAGI. The germline V and J ends were trimmed by 2 bases and 3 bases, with 13 bases remaining between them. The CDR3 sequence: CASSYLAGSEETQYF. DNA of the CDR3: TGTGCCAGCAGTTACCTGGCGGGGTCGGAAGAGACCCAGTACTTC.

This chain joins TRBV7-9 and TRBJ1-2; a possible D gene is TRBD1 (5 bases). The CDR3 has 14 amino acids. The germline V and J ends were trimmed by 5 bases and 5 bases, with 15 bases remaining between them. Germline CDR1 and CDR2: SEHNR and FQNEAQ (reference sequence). Here the CDR3 reads CASSSPGALYGYTF. For the CDR3, the DNA is TGTGCCAGCAGCAGCCCCGGGGCCCTTTATGGCTACACCTTC.

This clone was picked up one time. The chain joins TRBV5-8 to TRBJ2-5, with a tentative D call TRBD2 (6 bases). V lost 2 bases and J lost 2, with 13 bases in between. The CDR3 has 15 amino acids. Germline V gene sequence: CDR1 SGHTS, CDR2 YDEGEE. The CDR3 DNA reads as TGTGCCAGCAGCTTTTATGGGGGGACGCAAGAGACCCAGTACTTC. Encoded protein: CASSFYGGTQETQYF.

The chain is built from TRBV27 and TRBJ2-7; a possible D gene is TRBD2 (5 bases). Germline values: CDR1 MNHEY, CDR2 SMNVEV (reference sequence). CDR3 length: 14 amino acids. The V gene lost 3 bases and the J gene lost 3 bases, with 12 bases spanning the gap. CDR3 coding DNA: TGTGCCAGCAGTTTGGCCGAGGGCCTCTACGAGCAGTACTTC. It yields the protein CASSLAEGLYEQYF.

CDR3 in DNA: TGTGCCAGCAGCCAATCGGGACTAGCGGACTCCTACGAGCAGTACTTC. Translating gives CASSQSGLADSYEQYF. The chain carries TRBV7-9 and TRBJ2-7; 11 bases are shared with TRBD2. The ends lost 5 bases at V and 0 bases at J; junction bases unmatched: 6. The length of the CDR3 is 16 residues. The germline CDR1 and CDR2 sequences are SEHNR and FQNEAQ (reference sequence).

The rearrangement uses TRBV7-9 and TRBJ1-2, with D possibly being TRBD1 (5 bases). The CDR3 has 15 residues. Trimming took 2 bases from V and 2 from J, leaving 12 bases between them. The germline gives CDR1 SEHNR, CDR2 FQNEAQ (reference sequence). The CDR3 spells CASSLPKTENYGYTF. The CDR3 DNA reads TGTGCCAGCAGCTTACCCAAGACAGAAAACTATGGCTACACCTTC.

The rearrangement uses TRBV13 and TRBJ2-1, with TRBD1 matching over 10 bases. The trim removed 5 bases at V and 2 bases at J, leaving 6 bases unmatched. CDR3 length: 16 amino acids. The germline gives CDR1 PRHDT, CDR2 FYEKMQ (reference sequence). The CDR3: CASSEGGTGAYNEQFF. The CDR3 DNA is TGTGCCAGCAGCGAAGGAGGGACAGGGGCCTACAATGAGCAGTTCTTC. The variable domain in full, completed from reference TRBV13 and TRBJ2-1, reads AAGVIQSPRHLIKEKRETATLKCYPIPRHDTVYWYQQGPGQDPQFLISFYEKMQSDKGSIPDRFSAQQFSDYHSELNMSSLELGDSALYFCASSEGGTGAYNEQFFGPGTRLTVL.

CDR3 region: CASSSPDSVNQPQHF. The CDR3 DNA reads as TGTGCCAGCAGCTCCCCGGACAGCGTCAATCAGCCCCAGCATTTT. This chain joins TRBV7-8 and TRBJ1-5; weak D call: TRBD1 (6 bases). Germline V lookup: CDR1 SGHVS, CDR2 FQNEAQ. Trimming cost V 4 bases and J 3 bases, with 13 bases left between them. The CDR3 is 15 amino acids.

The chain carries TRBV21-1 and TRBJ2-3. TRBV21-1 is annotated as a pseudogene. The CDR3 has 12 amino acids. CDR3 sequence: CASTVRADTQYF. In DNA form, the CDR3 reads TGTGCCAGCACGGTAAGGGCCGATACGCAGTATTTT.

This chain joins TRBV4-1 and TRBJ2-7; possible D gene TRBD1, 6 bases. The CDR3 contains 17 residues. Germline V lookup: CDR1 MGHRA, CDR2 YSYEKL. Trimming left V 2 bases short and J 0 bases short, with 17 bases between. The DNA for the CDR3 is TGCGCCAGCAGCCAAAAAGTGTCAGAGACAGGCTCCTACGAGCAGTACTTC. Protein sequence: CASSQKVSETGSYEQYF.

The rearrangement links TRBV2 to TRBJ2-5, with D possibly matching TRBD1 (6 bases). Trimming cost V 7 bases and J 2 bases, with 17 bases left between them. The CDR3 length is 15 residues. Germline CDR1 and CDR2: SNHLY and FYNNEI. In nucleotides, the CDR3 is TGTGCCAGCAATCCCCGGGACAAGCTGCAAGAGACCCAGTACTTC. Its translation: CASNPRDKLQETQYF.

About this clone itself: The sample has other DNA sequences that encode this CDR3 too. The gene calls are TRBV9 and TRBJ2-7; TRBD1 or TRBD2 may be the D gene (5 bases each). Germline assignment: CDR1 SGDLS and CDR2 YYNGEE. The CDR3 sequence is 14 residues long. The V end was cut by 0 bases, the J end by 0 bases, with 7 bases between. The DNA of the CDR3 is TGTGCCAGCAGCGTAGTGGGGGACTCCTACGAGCAGTACTTC. Its translation is CASSVVGDSYEQYF.

This rearrangement joins TRBV6-5 to TRBJ2-1, with D tentatively TRBD2 (5 bases). The V and J ends lost 1 base and 1 base respectively, with 8 bases between them. CDR1 is MNHEY, CDR2 SVGAGI, per germline. This CDR3 comprises 15 residues. CDR3 DNA: TGTGCCAGCAGTTACTTCGGGGATTCCTACAATGAGCAGTTCTTC. Translated, it gives CASSYFGDSYNEQFF.

The gene calls are TRBV4-1 and TRBJ2-5, with TRBD1 matching over 12 bases. Germline CDR1 is MGHRA and CDR2 is YSYEKL. This CDR3 spans 15 amino acids. V shed 4 bases, J shed 5 bases, and the junction held 5 bases outside the gene matches. Here the CDR3 DNA reads TGCGCCAGCAGCCCAAGGGACAGGGGGCTTGAGACCCAGTACTTC. Its protein product is CASSPRDRGLETQYF.

The rearrangement uses TRBV27 and TRBJ2-7, with D possibly being TRBD1 (5 bases). The ends were cut back, 0 bases at V and 2 bases at J, with 11 bases in the middle. CDR3 length: 15 residues. The V gene's germline CDR1 is MNHEY and CDR2 SMNVEV (reference sequence). The CDR3 reads CASSLSYVGPYEQYF. The CDR3 coding sequence is TGTGCCAGCAGTTTATCGTACGTGGGGCCCTACGAGCAGTACTTC.

The chain has TRBV5-1 and TRBJ2-7; no definite D call. CDR3 length: 13 amino acids. CDR1 is SGHRS, CDR2 YFSETQ, per germline. V was cut by 2 bases and J by 5 bases, with 11 bases left in between. The CDR3, as DNA: TGCGCCAGCAGCTTTACGGGCTTGGACGAGCAGTACTTC. It is translated as CASSFTGLDEQYF. Full variable domain (missing parts from reference TRBV5-1 and TRBJ2-7): KAGVTQTPRYLIKTRGQQVTLSCSPISGHRSVSWYQQTPGQGLQFLFEYFSETQRNKGNFPGRFSGRQFSNSRSEMNVSTLELGDSALYLCASSFTGLDEQYFGPGTRLTVT.

J is TRBJ2-5 and V is TRBV27; D is unresolved. The CDR3 extends over 14 amino acids. The V end lost 1 base, the J end lost 2 bases, and 8 bases lay between the germline ends. Germline V gene lookup returns CDR1 MNHEY and CDR2 SMNVEV (reference sequence). CDR3: CASSLLNGQETQYF. The DNA for the CDR3 is TGTGCCAGCAGTTTATTGAACGGTCAAGAGACCCAGTACTTC.

The chain combines TRBV10-3 with TRBJ1-1; 12 nucleotides agree with TRBD1. Per the germline V gene, CDR1 is ENHRY and CDR2 is SYGVKD. The CDR3 is 16 amino acids. J gave up 2 bases and V 6 bases, and 7 bases lay outside the gene matches. Here the CDR3 reads CAISVGQGAGNTEAFF. The CDR3 nucleotides are TGTGCCATCAGCGTGGGACAGGGGGCGGGAAACACTGAAGCTTTCTTT.

This sequence joins TRBV30 and TRBJ1-2, with D unresolved. The CDR3 is 17 residues long. Germline lookup yields CDR1 GTSNPN and CDR2 SVGIG (reference sequence). Trimming cost V 3 bases and J 2 bases, with 22 bases left between them. This CDR3 reads CAWSGRTERESNYGYTF. The CDR3 DNA follows: TGTGCCTGGAGCGGACGGACCGAAAGGGAATCGAACTATGGCTACACCTTC.

This clone was counted once. At one end the junction does not follow the germline gene, possibly because of a read error. The DNA for the CDR3 is TGTGCCAGCAGGGAAGGACAGGATATAAGCTATAGCAATCAGCCCCAGCATTTT. Amino acids: CASREGQDISYSNQPQHF. The J gene is TRBJ1-5, the V gene TRBV2, with 7 bases identical to TRBD1. Germline-derived CDR1 and CDR2 are SNHLY and FYNNEI. CDR3 size: 18 residues.

The genes are TRBV10-2 and TRBJ2-5; D gene ambiguous. CDR1 WSHSY and CDR2 SAAADI come from the germline V gene. This CDR3 has 12 residues. With 7 bases removed from V and 2 bases from J, the gap between germline ends came to 8 bases. In DNA, the CDR3 is TGCGCCAGCATTCAGAAACAAGAGACCCAGTACTTC. Protein sequence: CASIQKQETQYF.

This clone was recorded only once. The CDR3 is CASSYMLNGGPSSEQYF. The CDR3 nucleotides are TGCGCCAGCAGCTATATGTTGAACGGGGGGCCTTCCTCTGAGCAGTACTTC. This chain uses TRBV4-1 with TRBJ2-7; possibly TRBD2 for D (7 bases). The CDR3 length is 17 residues. V was pared by 5 bases and J by 7 bases, with 27 bases between. In germline, CDR1 is MGHRA, CDR2 YSYEKL.